Shown below are 24 T cell receptor beta chains from a single sample sequenced in a study of blood T cell repertoires in COVID-19. Clones were sequenced by immunoSEQ multiplex PCR, and TCRdb holds only the in-frame ones, with some missing. The sample includes some 120,000 clones, around four fifths seen only once; the top ten take approximately 2.5%. The sample taken for sequencing was peripheral blood. These receptors all come from a man aged 25-45 years with acute or convalescent COVID-19.

The CDR3 DNA follows: TGTGCCAGCAGCTCAAACAGGGCGTCCTACGAGCAGTACTTC. Protein product: CASSSNRASYEQYF. The chain has TRBV7-2 and TRBJ2-7; weak D call: TRBD1 (6 bases). The CDR3 sequence is 14 residues long. Trimming took off 4 bases at V and 1 base at J, with 11 bases between the two ends. The V gene's germline CDR1 is SGHTA and CDR2 FQGNSA.

The chain links TRBV12-3 or TRBV12-4 to TRBJ1-1, with D unclear. Deletions cut 3 bases from V and 5 bases from J, with 7 bases between. This CDR3 comprises 12 residues. The CDR3 coding sequence is TGTGCCAGCAGTTTTGGGGAGACTGAAGCTTTCTTT. Translated, it gives CASSFGETEAFF.

This chain uses TRBV9 with TRBJ1-2; 8 positions agree with TRBD1. This CDR3 comprises 14 residues. CDR1 and CDR2 from the germline V gene are SGDLS and YYNGEE. V lost 1 base and J lost 7; bases outside the gene matches: 6. The CDR3 reads CASSVRQGSGGYTF. In DNA form, the CDR3 reads TGTGCCAGCAGCGTACGACAGGGGAGCGGTGGCTACACCTTC.

V usage is TRBV2 and J usage is TRBJ1-4; the D gene is possibly TRBD1 (6 bases). This CDR3 has 14 residues. CDR1 and CDR2 (germline): SNHLY, FYNNEI. The germline V and J ends were trimmed by 5 bases and 5 bases, with 12 bases remaining between them. The CDR3 sequence: CASSNRVGNEKLFF. The CDR3 bases are TGTGCCAGCAGTAACAGGGTCGGGAATGAAAAACTGTTTTTT. Supplemented by reference TRBV2 and TRBJ1-4, the full variable domain reads EPEVTQTPSHQVTQMGQEVILRCVPISNHLYFYWYRQILGQKVEFLVSFYNNEISEKSEIFDDQFSVERPDGSNFTLKIRSTKLEDSAMYFCASSNRVGNEKLFFGSGTQLSVL.

The V and J genes are TRBV20-1 and TRBJ1-1; no definite D call. Trimming shortened V by 2 bases and J by 7 bases, and 5 bases separated the two germline ends. The CDR3 has 10 residues. Per germline, CDR1 DFQATT and CDR2 SNEGSKA (reference sequence). Written as DNA, the CDR3 is TGCAGTGCTAGATACAGTGAAGCTTTCTTT. The encoded protein is CSARYSEAFF.

The chain carries TRBV5-4 and TRBJ1-6; possible D gene TRBD1, 5 bases. CDR1 and CDR2 (germline): SGHNT, YYREEE (reference sequence). This CDR3 has 12 residues. The V gene lost 3 bases and the J gene lost 18 bases, with 16 bases spanning the gap. The CDR3 nucleotides are TGTGCCAGCAGCTCGGATTCAGGGATCCCCCACTTT. It translates to CASSSDSGIPHF. Complete variable domain (other parts from reference TRBV5-4 and TRBJ1-6): ETGVTQSPTHLIKTRGQQVTLRCSSQSGHNTVSWYQQALGQGPQFIFQYYREEENGRGNFPPRFSGLQFPNYSSELNVNALELDDSALYLCASSSDSGIPHFGNGTRLTVT.

The chain couples TRBV30 to TRBJ2-5, with TRBD2 identical over 7 bases. V was clipped by 4 bases and J by 2 bases; unmatched bases: 7. The CDR3 has 14 amino acids. CDR1 is GTSNPN, CDR2 SVGIG, per germline (reference sequence). In DNA, the CDR3 is TGTGCCTGGACCTGGGCTAGCGGTCAAGAGACCCAGTACTTC. It codes for CAWTWASGQETQYF.

CDR3 region: CASTMGPRGVVTDTQYF. CDR3 DNA sequence: TGTGCCAGCACGATGGGGCCCCGGGGGGTGGTCACAGATACGCAGTATTTT. The gene calls are TRBV7-8 and TRBJ2-3; 7 bases align to TRBD2. The CDR3 has 17 residues. Germline V lookup: CDR1 SGHVS, CDR2 FQNEAQ. The trim removed 7 bases at V and 2 bases at J, leaving 15 bases unmatched. The variable domain in full, with the rest retrieved from reference TRBV7-8 and TRBJ2-3, is GAGVSQSPRYKVAKRGQDVALRCDPISGHVSLFWYQQALGQGPEFLTYFQNEAQLDKSGLPSDRFFAERPEGSVSTLKIQRTQQEDSAVYLCASTMGPRGVVTDTQYFGPGTRLTVL.

The genes are TRBV2 and TRBJ2-3; weak D call: TRBD2 (5 bases). Looked up from germline, CDR1 is SNHLY and CDR2 is FYNNEI. Trimming pared 3 bases from V and 1 base from J, leaving 17 bases between. This CDR3 has 17 residues. In nucleotides, the CDR3 is TGTGCCAGCAGTGAGACGGGGTGGAGTAGGGGCACAGATACGCAGTATTTT. Translated: CASSETGWSRGTDTQYF. Filled out from reference TRBV2 and TRBJ2-3, the complete variable domain reads EPEVTQTPSHQVTQMGQEVILRCVPISNHLYFYWYRQILGQKVEFLVSFYNNEISEKSEIFDDQFSVERPDGSNFTLKIRSTKLEDSAMYFCASSETGWSRGTDTQYFGPGTRLTVL.

In its sample, this clone was seen once. The chain links TRBV12-3 or TRBV12-4 to TRBJ1-2; D is undetermined. Between the trimmed V and J ends, which lost 1 base and 8 bases, there was a span of 8 bases. CDR3 length: 12 residues. This CDR3 is CASSLGARGYTF. CDR3 in DNA: TGTGCCAGCAGTTTAGGGGCGCGAGGCTACACCTTC.

This clone occurred once. CDR3 DNA: TGCAGTGGCCTATGGGAGACCCAGTACTTC. It is translated as CSGLWETQYF. The chain couples TRBV20-1 to TRBJ2-5, with no clear D. V lost 7 bases, J lost 5 bases, and 8 bases lay in between. The CDR3 covers 10 residues. The germline CDR1 and CDR2 sequences are DFQATT and SNEGSKA (reference sequence).

This chain connects TRBV4-3 to TRBJ1-2; D is uncertain. This CDR3 is built from 15 residues. Trimming removed 0 bases from V and 4 bases from J, with 12 bases in between. The V gene's germline CDR1 is LGHNA and CDR2 YSLEER. The CDR3 DNA reads TGCGCCAGCAGCCAAGATTTACGGGAAGGCTATGGCTACACCTTC. This translates into CASSQDLREGYGYTF.

The chain uses TRBV27 and TRBJ1-2, with D uncertain. Germline V gene sequence: CDR1 MNHEY, CDR2 SMNVEV (reference sequence). The CDR3 is 11 residues long. The V gene lost 6 bases and the J gene lost 8 bases, with 10 bases spanning the gap. Here the CDR3 DNA reads TGTGCCAGCAGAGGCCCGCGGGGCTACACCTTC. It codes for CASRGPRGYTF.

This clone was picked up many times. The chain uses TRBV27 and TRBJ2-5; D gene unclear. The CDR3 contains 15 residues. Germline V lookup: CDR1 MNHEY, CDR2 SMNVEV (reference sequence). With 5 bases removed from V and 5 bases from J, the gap between germline ends came to 18 bases. CDR3 in DNA: TGTGCCAGCAGTCCCCTCCGGCGGTCCGGTGAGACCCAGTACTTC. It encodes CASSPLRRSGETQYF.

The rearrangement joins TRBV9 to TRBJ2-3, with TRBD2 identical over 7 bases. This CDR3 comprises 16 residues. Germline CDR1 and CDR2: SGDLS and YYNGEE. V was clipped by 2 bases and J by 0 bases; unmatched bases: 6. The CDR3 sequence: CASSVQAGYSTDTQYF. CDR3 coding DNA: TGTGCCAGCAGCGTTCAAGCGGGGTATAGCACAGATACGCAGTATTTT.

The sample holds a few counts of this clone. The rearrangement links TRBV28 to TRBJ1-3, with D unclear. Looked up from germline, CDR1 is MDHEN and CDR2 is SYDVKM. Trimming cost V 5 bases and J 0 bases, with 14 bases left between them. CDR3 length: 16 amino acids. CDR3 region: CASSGPRGSSGNTIYF. The CDR3 DNA sequence: TGTGCCAGCAGTGGGCCTCGGGGTTCCTCTGGAAACACCATATATTTT.

The rearrangement joins TRBV19 to TRBJ1-6; no clear D gene. The germline CDR1 and CDR2 sequences are LNHDA and SQIVND (reference sequence). The V and J ends lost 6 bases and 7 bases respectively, with 16 bases between them. The CDR3 spans 15 residues. The CDR3 sequence: CASRPQAPGNSPLHF. CDR3 coding DNA: TGTGCCAGTAGGCCACAAGCTCCGGGGAATTCACCCCTCCACTTT.

V and J are TRBV12-3 or TRBV12-4 and TRBJ2-2; the D is unclear. The CDR3 sequence is 13 residues long. The V end lost 2 bases, the J end lost 6 bases, and 7 bases lay between the germline ends. CDR3 protein: CASSLTSAGELFF. The CDR3 region has the DNA TGTGCCAGCAGTTTAACCAGCGCCGGGGAGCTGTTTTTT.

Details on this clone: The same CDR3 is also encoded by other DNA sequences in this sample. CDR3 amino acids: CASSIGQVEAFF. In DNA form, the CDR3 reads TGTGCCAGTAGTATAGGGCAGGTTGAAGCTTTCTTT. V and J are TRBV19 and TRBJ1-1; D not certain. From germline, CDR1 is LNHDA and CDR2 SQIVND (reference sequence). The CDR3 is made up of 12 amino acids. Trimming took 1 base from V and 7 from J, leaving 7 bases between them.

The rearrangement joins TRBV3-1 (or the pseudogene TRBV3-2) to TRBJ2-1, with 10 bases that match TRBD2. This CDR3 has 17 amino acids. With V trimmed by 1 base and J by 8 bases, 11 bases remained unmatched. CDR1 is LGHDT, CDR2 YNNKEL, per germline (reference sequence). Here the CDR3 DNA reads TGTGCCAGCAGCCAAGGACTAGCGGGCGGGGGCCTAGATGAGCAGTTCTTC. Translating gives CASSQGLAGGGLDEQFF.

In DNA, the CDR3 is TGTGCCAGCAGCGTAGGTCTAGCGGGGGCGAGGGGGGAGCTGTTTTTT. Protein: CASSVGLAGARGELFF. The rearrangement joins TRBV9 to TRBJ2-2; 10 bases map to TRBD2. In germline, CDR1 is SGDLS, CDR2 YYNGEE. This CDR3 region has 16 residues. Trimming took 0 bases from V and 8 from J; bases not matched to a gene: 7.

The chain has TRBV5-1 and TRBJ2-1, with a weak D call TRBD1 (5 bases). The germline gives CDR1 SGHRS, CDR2 YFSETQ. Deletions cut 2 bases from V and 6 bases from J, with 12 bases between. The CDR3 is 14 residues long. The CDR3 loop reads CASSFQGRVNEQFF. The CDR3 DNA reads TGCGCCAGCAGCTTCCAGGGCCGGGTCAATGAGCAGTTCTTC. Full variable domain (rest looked up from reference TRBV5-1 and TRBJ2-1): KAGVTQTPRYLIKTRGQQVTLSCSPISGHRSVSWYQQTPGQGLQFLFEYFSETQRNKGNFPGRFSGRQFSNSRSEMNVSTLELGDSALYLCASSFQGRVNEQFFGPGTRLTVL.

This chain joins TRBV5-4 and TRBJ2-7; 12 bases match TRBD1. The CDR3 has 15 residues. V lost 1 base and J lost 6; bases outside the gene matches: 5. Germline lookup yields CDR1 SGHNT and CDR2 YYREEE (reference sequence). The CDR3, as DNA: TGTGCCAGCAGCTTGACCGGGACAGGGGGCCGCGAGCAGTACTTC. Translated: CASSLTGTGGREQYF.

The V call is TRBV4-1, the J call TRBJ2-1; TRBD2 matches at 8 bases. CDR1 is MGHRA, CDR2 YSYEKL, per germline. The CDR3 runs to 18 residues. J gave up 6 bases and V 1 base, and 14 bases lay outside the gene matches. CDR3 sequence: CASSQGTSGSYITNEQFF. For the CDR3, the DNA is TGCGCCAGCAGCCAAGGTACTAGCGGCTCCTACATAACCAATGAGCAGTTCTTC.